The source of this TCR beta chain is a study of blood T cells in healthy people across ages. Across the whole study: The template switching approach captured approximately one barcoded beta molecule for every two T cells.

Healthy Caucasian individuals from Russia aged roughly 6 to 100 served as donors. On this clonotype: The antigen is unknown.

Findings of the study overall: Not knowing donor CMV status may have confounded expanded clonotype changes.

Primed by a sample-barcoded 5' primer and a J-beta primer mix, a second PCR proceeded for about 7 to 12 cycles. TCRdb redid the calling of the 5' RACE reads with MiXCR, one entry per CDR3 protein. The profile shows some 1,500,000 distinct CDR3 sequences, roughly two fifths of them singletons. The length of the CDR3 is 17 residues. Germline trimming cut 5 bases from V and 5 bases from J; bases unmatched to any gene: 12. CDR1 and CDR2 from the germline V gene are MDHEN and SYDVKM. This TCR was recovered from a woman younger than 35 in good health. The V call is TRBV28, the J call TRBJ2-1; 10 bases are shared with TRBD2. The sample taken for sequencing was blood. The CDR3 DNA follows: TGTGCCAGCAGTCCACGTGGCCTAGCGGGAGTGGACAATGAGCAGTTCTTC. It specifies CASSPRGLAGVDNEQFF. Full variable domain (remainder filled in from reference TRBV28 and TRBJ2-1): DVKVTQSSRYLVKRTGEKVFLECVQDMDHENMFWYRQDPGLGLRLIYFSYDVKMKEKGDIPEGYSVSREKKERFSLILESASTNQTSMYLCASSPRGLAGVDNEQFFGPGTRLTVL.